These 18 T cell receptor beta chains came from one sample sequenced in a study of cytomegalovirus exposure and HLA in healthy donors. Use of 60 Vbeta and 13 Jbeta primers characterized the PCR. The repertoire was sequenced with immunoSEQ multiplex PCR; TCRdb's copy has only in-frame clones and lacks some. This table has about 130,000 clones, 75% appearing once. Sequences were obtained from PBMCs. These receptors originate from a man aged 25-45 years in good health and CMV-seronegative.

This chain connects TRBV7-9 to TRBJ1-1; D ambiguous. With 6 bases removed from V and 5 bases from J, the gap between germline ends came to 13 bases. Germline V gene data show CDR1 as SEHNR and CDR2 as FQNEAQ (reference sequence). This CDR3 is 13 amino acids long. This CDR3 reads CASRRGPGTEAFF. The CDR3 region has the DNA TGTGCCAGCAGACGAGGTCCCGGTACTGAAGCTTTCTTT.

The chain uses TRBV6-6 and TRBJ1-2, with TRBD1 identical over 7 bases. The CDR3 totals 14 residues. Germline V lookup: CDR1 MNHNY, CDR2 SVGAGI (reference sequence). Unmatched junction bases numbered 5, after V lost 3 bases and J lost 4 bases. The CDR3 spells CASSYVGTAYGYTF. CDR3 in DNA: TGTGCCAGCAGTTATGTGGGGACAGCCTATGGCTACACCTTC.

CDR3 protein: CASSDFYEQYF. CDR3 in DNA: TGCGCCAGCAGTGACTTTTACGAGCAGTACTTC. The V call is TRBV10-1, the J call TRBJ2-7; D call uncertain. The ends were cut back, 3 bases at V and 4 bases at J, with 4 bases in the middle. Germline CDR1 WNHNN, CDR2 SYGVQD (reference sequence). The CDR3 totals 11 residues.

As regards this clone: As the CDR3 is not closed by the conserved phenylalanine or tryptophan, this likely results from a read error. This rearrangement joins TRBV29-1 to TRBJ1-2; 8 bases align to TRBD1. The CDR3 sequence is 14 residues long. Germline lookup yields CDR1 SQVTM and CDR2 ANQGSEA. The V gene end was trimmed by 4 bases and the J gene end by 3 bases; junction bases not matched to a gene: 7. In DNA form, the CDR3 reads TGCAGCGTTGCCCAGGGGGCGGTCGACTATGGCTACACCCTC. Translation gives CSVAQGAVDYGYTL.

This clone has a handful of counts. The chain combines TRBV19 with TRBJ2-1, with D possibly being TRBD1 (6 bases). V lost 1 base to trimming and J lost 5 bases, with 9 bases between them. CDR3 size: 14 residues. Germline V lookup: CDR1 LNHDA, CDR2 SQIVND (reference sequence). CDR3 in amino acids: CASSIVGTHNEQFF. The CDR3 nucleotides are TGTGCCAGTAGTATAGTAGGGACACACAATGAGCAGTTCTTC.

The genes are TRBV11-2 and TRBJ2-2; no firm D call. Germline CDR1 reads SGHAT; CDR2 reads FQNNGV. V shed 8 bases and J shed 7 bases, with 8 bases lying between them. This CDR3 has 11 amino acids. In DNA form, the CDR3 reads TGTGCCAGCCACGGCGGCGGGGAGCTGTTTTTT. Protein product: CASHGGGELFF.

Of note for this clone: The same CDR3 also results from other DNA sequences found in this sample. The CDR3 sequence: CASSFDGGGGDTQYF. DNA of the CDR3: TGTGCCAGCAGCTTTGATGGGGGGGGCGGAGATACGCAGTATTTT. The gene calls are TRBV7-2 and TRBJ2-3; possible D gene TRBD2, 7 bases. In germline, CDR1 is SGHTA, CDR2 FQGNSA. The V gene lost 3 bases and the J gene lost 5 bases, with 15 bases spanning the gap. The CDR3 has 15 amino acids.

The rearrangement joins TRBV5-3 to TRBJ2-7; D is perhaps TRBD1 (7 bases). TRBV5-3 is designated an ORF whose function remains uncertain. The CDR3 runs to 14 residues. Here the CDR3 reads CARNRGTVHYEQYF. The CDR3 coding sequence is TGTGCTCGCAATCGCGGGACAGTTCACTACGAGCAGTACTTC.

The chain has TRBV6-6 and TRBJ2-7; 13 positions agree with TRBD2. Germline CDR1 MNHNY, CDR2 SVGAGI (reference sequence). The length of the CDR3 is 16 residues. V lost 6 bases to trimming and J lost 12 bases; unmatched junction nucleotides: 17. This chain's CDR3 is CASRLQGGTSGTEGYF. The CDR3, as DNA: TGTGCCAGCAGGTTACAAGGCGGGACTAGCGGGACAGAGGGGTACTTC.

The chain joins TRBV5-1 to TRBJ2-2, with 9 nucleotides matching TRBD1. CDR1 SGHRS and CDR2 YFSETQ come from the germline V gene. V dropped 4 bases and J dropped 6; count of bases not matched to a gene: 10. The CDR3 covers 16 residues. The CDR3 is CASSTTGTGSSGELFF. CDR3 DNA: TGCGCCAGCAGCACTACCGGGACAGGGTCGTCCGGGGAGCTGTTTTTT. Full variable domain (rest looked up from reference TRBV5-1 and TRBJ2-2): KAGVTQTPRYLIKTRGQQVTLSCSPISGHRSVSWYQQTPGQGLQFLFEYFSETQRNKGNFPGRFSGRQFSNSRSEMNVSTLELGDSALYLCASSTTGTGSSGELFFGEGSRLTVL.

CDR3 loop: CASYQSGGGRETQYF. The CDR3 nucleotides read TGTGCCAGCTACCAGAGCGGAGGAGGGAGAGAGACCCAGTACTTC. V is TRBV6-6 and J is TRBJ2-5; tentatively, D is TRBD2 (6 bases). This CDR3 comprises 15 residues. Germline V CDR1 and CDR2: MNHNY, SVGAGI (reference sequence). Trimming removed 8 bases from V and 4 bases from J, with 20 bases in between.

The chain recombines TRBV4-3 with TRBJ1-2; D is ambiguous. V lost 1 base and J lost 6, with 15 bases in between. Per germline, CDR1 LGHNA and CDR2 YSLEER. CDR3 length: 15 residues. As DNA, the CDR3 is TGCGCCAGCAGCCAAGTTATATCCTTGAGGGATGGCTACACCTTC. This gives the protein CASSQVISLRDGYTF.

The J gene is TRBJ2-3, the V gene TRBV6-5, with 8 bases aligning to TRBD2. Germline values: CDR1 MNHEY, CDR2 SVGAGI. With 7 bases clipped from V and 6 bases from J, the junction kept 9 bases outside the gene matches. The CDR3 runs to 14 residues. CDR3 residues: CASTYGGDVDTQYF. In nucleotides, the CDR3 is TGTGCCAGCACCTACGGGGGGGATGTTGATACGCAGTATTTT.

The J gene is TRBJ1-2, the V gene TRBV28; 8 nucleotides agree with TRBD1. Per germline, CDR1 MDHEN and CDR2 SYDVKM. The CDR3 is 15 residues long. V shed 7 bases, J shed 8 bases, and the junction held 15 bases outside the gene matches. In DNA, the CDR3 is TGTGCCAGCAATAGTCAGGGGGCGGCGCCGGAGGGCTACACCTTC. It yields the protein CASNSQGAAPEGYTF.

The chain carries TRBV5-8 and TRBJ2-1; tentatively, D is TRBD1 (6 bases). The CDR3 totals 14 residues. Trimming left V 5 bases short and J 4 bases short, with 13 bases between. Germline V gene data show CDR1 as SGHTS and CDR2 as YDEGEE. The CDR3 sequence: CASRSFRGYNEQFF. The CDR3 DNA reads as TGTGCCAGCAGGTCCTTTAGGGGGTACAATGAGCAGTTCTTC.

The CDR3 region is CASSLLGTGGFTEAFF. The CDR3 DNA follows: TGTGCCAGCAGTTTATTAGGGACAGGAGGTTTCACTGAAGCTTTCTTT. The V gene is TRBV28, the J gene TRBJ1-1; TRBD1 matches at 8 bases. The CDR3 has 16 residues. From germline, CDR1 is MDHEN and CDR2 SYDVKM. After removal of 1 base from V and 4 bases from J, the junction contained 8 bases not matched to a gene.

The CDR3 region has the DNA TGTGCCAGCAGCTCCGTGCGGGAGGGCCCCTACAATGAGCAGTTCTTC. Its protein is CASSSVREGPYNEQFF. J is TRBJ2-1 and V is TRBV7-9, with 9 positions matching TRBD2. The CDR3 runs 16 residues. CDR1 SEHNR and CDR2 FQNEAQ come from the germline V gene (reference sequence). Trimming removed 4 bases from V and 2 bases from J; junction bases left unmatched: 6.

This chain uses TRBV9 with TRBJ1-4, with 7 bases aligning to TRBD1. The junction had 10 bases not matched to a gene; V was cut back by 3 bases and J by 8 bases. The CDR3 extends over 15 amino acids. The germline V gene encodes CDR1 SGDLS and CDR2 YYNGEE. The CDR3, as DNA: TGTGCCAGCAGCGCCCGAACAGGACAGGCGGAAAAACTGTTTTTT. As protein: CASSARTGQAEKLFF. The whole variable domain, remainder taken from reference TRBV9 and TRBJ1-4, is DSGVTQTPKHLITATGQRVTLRCSPRSGDLSVYWYQQSLDQGLQFLIQYYNGEERAKGNILERFSAQQFPDLHSELNLSSLELGDSALYFCASSARTGQAEKLFFGSGTQLSVL.